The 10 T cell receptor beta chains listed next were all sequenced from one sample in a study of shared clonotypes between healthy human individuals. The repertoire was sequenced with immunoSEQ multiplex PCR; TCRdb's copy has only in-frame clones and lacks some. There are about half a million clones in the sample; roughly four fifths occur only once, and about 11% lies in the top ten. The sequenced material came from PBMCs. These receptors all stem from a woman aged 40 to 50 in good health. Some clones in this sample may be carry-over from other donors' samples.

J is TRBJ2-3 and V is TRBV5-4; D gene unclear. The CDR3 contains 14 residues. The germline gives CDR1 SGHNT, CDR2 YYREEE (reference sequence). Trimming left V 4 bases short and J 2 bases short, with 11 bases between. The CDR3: CASSPPRPTDTQYF. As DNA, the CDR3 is TGTGCCAGCAGCCCCCCAAGGCCCACAGATACGCAGTATTTT.

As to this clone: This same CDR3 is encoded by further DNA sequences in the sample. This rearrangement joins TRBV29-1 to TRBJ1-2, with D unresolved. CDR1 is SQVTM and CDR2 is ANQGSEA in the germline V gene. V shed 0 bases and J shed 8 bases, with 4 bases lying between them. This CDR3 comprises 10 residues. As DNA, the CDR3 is TGCAGCGTTGAAGAGGGGGGCTACACCTTC. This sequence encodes CSVEEGGYTF.

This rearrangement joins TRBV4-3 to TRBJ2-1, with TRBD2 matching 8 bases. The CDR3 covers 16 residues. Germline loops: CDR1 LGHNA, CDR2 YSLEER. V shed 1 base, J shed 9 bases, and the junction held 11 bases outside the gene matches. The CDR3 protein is CASSQVVGGAGGEQFF. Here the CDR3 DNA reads TGCGCCAGCAGCCAAGTGGTTGGGGGTGCGGGAGGTGAGCAGTTCTTC.

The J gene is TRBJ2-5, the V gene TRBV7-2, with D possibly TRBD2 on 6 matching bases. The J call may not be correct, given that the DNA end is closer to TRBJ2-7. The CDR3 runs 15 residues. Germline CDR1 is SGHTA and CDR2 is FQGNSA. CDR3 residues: CASTPSGGEVYEQYF. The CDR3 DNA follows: TGTGCCAGCACCCCCTCGGGCGGGGAGGTTTACGAGCAGTACTTC.

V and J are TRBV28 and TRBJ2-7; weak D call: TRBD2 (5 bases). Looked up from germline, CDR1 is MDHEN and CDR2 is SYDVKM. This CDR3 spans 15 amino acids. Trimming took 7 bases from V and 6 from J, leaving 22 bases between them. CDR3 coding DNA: TGTGCCAGCACCATCCCTCGGGGTACGCCGGGCGAGCAGTACTTC. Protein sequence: CASTIPRGTPGEQYF.

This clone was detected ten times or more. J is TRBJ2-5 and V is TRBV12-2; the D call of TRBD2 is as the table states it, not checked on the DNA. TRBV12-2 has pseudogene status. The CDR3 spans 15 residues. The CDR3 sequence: CASRLRLAGGETQYF. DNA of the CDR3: TGTGCAAGTCGCCTACGACTAGCGGGAGGAGAGACCCAGTACTTC.

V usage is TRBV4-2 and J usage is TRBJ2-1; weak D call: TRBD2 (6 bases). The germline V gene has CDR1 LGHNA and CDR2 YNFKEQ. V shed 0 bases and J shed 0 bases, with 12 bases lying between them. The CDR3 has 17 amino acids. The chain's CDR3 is CASSQERRGSSYNEQFF. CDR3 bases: TGTGCCAGCAGCCAAGAGAGACGGGGGAGCTCCTACAATGAGCAGTTCTTC.

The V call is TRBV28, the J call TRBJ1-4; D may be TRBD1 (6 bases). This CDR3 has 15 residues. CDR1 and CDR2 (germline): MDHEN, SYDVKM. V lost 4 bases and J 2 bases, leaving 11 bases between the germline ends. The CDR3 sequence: CASSSQGKTNEKLFF. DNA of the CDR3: TGTGCCAGCAGTTCCCAGGGGAAGACTAATGAAAAACTGTTTTTT.

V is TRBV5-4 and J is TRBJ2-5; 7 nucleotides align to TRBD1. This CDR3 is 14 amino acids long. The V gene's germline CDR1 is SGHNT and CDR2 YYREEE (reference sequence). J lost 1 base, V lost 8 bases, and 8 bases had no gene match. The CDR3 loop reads CASALGQTQETQYF. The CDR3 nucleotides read TGTGCCAGTGCGTTGGGACAGACCCAAGAGACCCAGTACTTC.

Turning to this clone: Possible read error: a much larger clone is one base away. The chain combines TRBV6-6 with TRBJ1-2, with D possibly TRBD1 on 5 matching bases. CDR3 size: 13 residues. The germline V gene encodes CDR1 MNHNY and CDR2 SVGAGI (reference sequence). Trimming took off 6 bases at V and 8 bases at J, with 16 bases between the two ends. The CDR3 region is CASSRPGNRGYTF. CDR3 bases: TGTGCCAGCAGCCGCCCCGGGAACAGGGGCTACACCTTC.